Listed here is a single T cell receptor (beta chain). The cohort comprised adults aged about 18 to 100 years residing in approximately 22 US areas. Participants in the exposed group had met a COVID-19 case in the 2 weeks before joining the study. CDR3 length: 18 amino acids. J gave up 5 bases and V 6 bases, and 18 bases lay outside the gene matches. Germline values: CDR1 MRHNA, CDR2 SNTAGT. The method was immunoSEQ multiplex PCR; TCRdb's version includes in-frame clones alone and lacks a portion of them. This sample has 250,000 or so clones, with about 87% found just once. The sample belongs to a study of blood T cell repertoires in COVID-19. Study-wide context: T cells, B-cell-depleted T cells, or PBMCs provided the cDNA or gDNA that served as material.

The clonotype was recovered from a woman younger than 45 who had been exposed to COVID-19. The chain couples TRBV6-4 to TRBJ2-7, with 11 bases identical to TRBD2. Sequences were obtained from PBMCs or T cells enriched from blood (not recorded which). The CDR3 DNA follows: TGTGCCAGCAGGGGGCCGGGGACTAGCGGCCGTCATGCCAACGAGCAGTACTTC. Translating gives CASRGPGTSGRHANEQYF.